This T cell receptor beta chain was sequenced for a study of cytomegalovirus exposure and HLA in healthy donors. On this clone itself: Its specificity is unknown.

Measured with immunoSEQ multiplex PCR; TCRdb has only the in-frame clones, and not every one. The sample shows more than 85,000 clones, 88% of them seen only once. Findings and caveats of the study: Through in vitro validation, three CMV-associated chains were shown to be specific for CMV antigens.

Trimming at V came to 1 base and at J to 3 bases, leaving 8 bases not matched to a gene. Per germline, CDR1 SGHVS and CDR2 FNYEAQ. The CDR3 length is 16 residues. This chain uses TRBV7-6 with TRBJ2-5; TRBD2 agrees at 7 bases. Sequencing was performed on PBMCs. The sequence came from a young woman in good health and CMV-seronegative. CDR3 bases: TGTGCCAGCAGCTTAGTGGGTCTAGCGGTAAAAGAGACCCAGTACTTC. Translating gives CASSLVGLAVKETQYF.